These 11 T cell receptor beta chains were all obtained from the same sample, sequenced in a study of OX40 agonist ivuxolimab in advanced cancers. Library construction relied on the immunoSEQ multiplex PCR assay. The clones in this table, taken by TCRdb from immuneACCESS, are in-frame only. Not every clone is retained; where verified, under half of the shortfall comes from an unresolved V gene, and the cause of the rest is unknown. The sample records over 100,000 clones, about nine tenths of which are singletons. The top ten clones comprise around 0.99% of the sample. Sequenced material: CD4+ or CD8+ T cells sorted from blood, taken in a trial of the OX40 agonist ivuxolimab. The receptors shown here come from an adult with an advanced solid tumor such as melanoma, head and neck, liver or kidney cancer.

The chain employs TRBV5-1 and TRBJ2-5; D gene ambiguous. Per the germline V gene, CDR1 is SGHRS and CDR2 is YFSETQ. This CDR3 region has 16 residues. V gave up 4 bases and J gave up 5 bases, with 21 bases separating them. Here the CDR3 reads CASSRFSGFDKETQYF. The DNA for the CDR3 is TGCGCCAGCAGCCGTTTCTCAGGATTTGACAAGGAGACCCAGTACTTC.

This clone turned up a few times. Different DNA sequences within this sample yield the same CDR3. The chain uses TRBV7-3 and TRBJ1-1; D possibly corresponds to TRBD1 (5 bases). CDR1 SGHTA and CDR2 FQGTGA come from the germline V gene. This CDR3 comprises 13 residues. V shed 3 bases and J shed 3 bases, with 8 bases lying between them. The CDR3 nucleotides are TGTGCCAGCAGCTTTGCGGGGGACACTGAAGCTTTCTTT. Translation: CASSFAGDTEAFF.

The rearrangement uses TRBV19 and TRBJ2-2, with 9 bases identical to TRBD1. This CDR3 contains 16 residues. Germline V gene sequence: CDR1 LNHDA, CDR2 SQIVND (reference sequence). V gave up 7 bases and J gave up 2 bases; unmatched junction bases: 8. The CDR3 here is CASTPDRGINTGELFF. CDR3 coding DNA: TGTGCCAGTACCCCAGACAGGGGGATCAACACCGGGGAGCTGTTTTTT.

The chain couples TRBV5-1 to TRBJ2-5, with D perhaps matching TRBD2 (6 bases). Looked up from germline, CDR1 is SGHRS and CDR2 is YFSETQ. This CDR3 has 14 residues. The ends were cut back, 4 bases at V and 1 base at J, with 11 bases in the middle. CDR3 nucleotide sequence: TGCGCCAGCAGCCCCCGGGACTTCCAAGAGACCCAGTACTTC. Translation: CASSPRDFQETQYF. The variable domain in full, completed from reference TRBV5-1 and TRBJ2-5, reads KAGVTQTPRYLIKTRGQQVTLSCSPISGHRSVSWYQQTPGQGLQFLFEYFSETQRNKGNFPGRFSGRQFSNSRSEMNVSTLELGDSALYLCASSPRDFQETQYFGPGTRLLVL.

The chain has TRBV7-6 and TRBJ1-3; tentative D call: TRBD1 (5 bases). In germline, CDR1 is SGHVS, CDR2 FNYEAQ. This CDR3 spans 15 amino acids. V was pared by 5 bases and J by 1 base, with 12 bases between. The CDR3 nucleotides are TGTGCCAGCAGCCACGCCAGGGTATCTGGAAACACCATATATTTT. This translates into CASSHARVSGNTIYF.

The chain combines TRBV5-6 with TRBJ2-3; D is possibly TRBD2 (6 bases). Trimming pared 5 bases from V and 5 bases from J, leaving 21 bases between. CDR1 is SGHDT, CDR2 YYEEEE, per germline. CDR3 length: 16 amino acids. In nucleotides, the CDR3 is TGTGCCAGCAGTAGGTTCGACGGGGCGGGACTAGATACGCAGTATTTT. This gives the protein CASSRFDGAGLDTQYF.

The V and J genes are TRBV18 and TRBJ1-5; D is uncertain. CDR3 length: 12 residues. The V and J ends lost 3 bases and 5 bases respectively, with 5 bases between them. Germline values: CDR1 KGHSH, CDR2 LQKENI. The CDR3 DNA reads TGTGCCAGCTCACCGAGGGATCAGCCCCAGCATTTT. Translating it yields CASSPRDQPQHF.

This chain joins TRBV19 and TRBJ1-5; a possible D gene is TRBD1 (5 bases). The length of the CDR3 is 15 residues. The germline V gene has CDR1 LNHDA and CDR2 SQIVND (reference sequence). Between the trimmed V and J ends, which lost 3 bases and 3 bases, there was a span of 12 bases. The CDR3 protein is CASSIQGVANQPQHF. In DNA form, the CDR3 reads TGTGCCAGTAGTATCCAGGGAGTAGCCAATCAGCCCCAGCATTTT. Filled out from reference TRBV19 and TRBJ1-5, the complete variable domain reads DGGITQSPKYLFRKEGQNVTLSCEQNLNHDAMYWYRQDPGQGLRLIYYSQIVNDFQKGDIAEGYSVSREKKESFPLTVTSAQKNPTAFYLCASSIQGVANQPQHFGDGTRLSIL.

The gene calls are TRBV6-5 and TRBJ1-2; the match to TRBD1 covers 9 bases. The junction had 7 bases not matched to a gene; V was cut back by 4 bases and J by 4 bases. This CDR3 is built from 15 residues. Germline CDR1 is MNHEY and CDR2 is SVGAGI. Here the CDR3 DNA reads TGTGCCAGCAGTTCGTCTGGACAGGGGATCTATGGCTACACCTTC. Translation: CASSSSGQGIYGYTF.

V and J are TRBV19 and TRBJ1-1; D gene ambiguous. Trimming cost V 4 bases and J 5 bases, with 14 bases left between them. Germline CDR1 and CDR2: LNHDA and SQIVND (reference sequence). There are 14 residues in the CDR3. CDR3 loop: CASSRKEGFTEAFF. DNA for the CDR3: TGTGCCAGTAGTAGGAAAGAGGGTTTTACTGAAGCTTTCTTT.

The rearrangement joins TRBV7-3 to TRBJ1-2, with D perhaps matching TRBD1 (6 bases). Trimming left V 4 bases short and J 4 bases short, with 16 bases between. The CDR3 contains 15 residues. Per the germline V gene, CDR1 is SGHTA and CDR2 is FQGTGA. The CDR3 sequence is CASSSYRDTTYGYTF. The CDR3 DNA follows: TGTGCCAGCAGCTCGTACCGGGACACGACCTATGGCTACACCTTC.